Listed here is a single TCR beta chain. The antigen is undetermined. The sample comes from a study of T-cell memory formation after mild COVID-19. At the level of the study: Largely donor-specific TCR clusters were found.

TCRdb reanalysed the 5' RACE reads using MiXCR and keeps one entry per CDR3 protein. This table has roughly 150,000 distinct CDR3 sequences, roughly 13% appearing once. The V and J ends lost 0 bases and 3 bases respectively, with 8 bases between them. The CDR3 covers 13 residues. Germline values: CDR1 SQVTM, CDR2 ANQGSEA. General study findings and limits: Some clones that responded were present in memory (sampled pre-infection), which suggests cross-reactive memory joined. Among contracting clones, CD4+ were mainly CM/EM and CD8+ enriched in EMRA. Day 15 to 85 contracting clones showed balanced CD4/CD8; day 15 to 37 expanders favored CD4+.

This receptor was obtained from an adult woman who had mild COVID-19 (a few samples of this study predate the infection). Cell type and time point are not known. Sequenced input: PBMCs or a T cell subset sorted from them (not recorded which). This chain uses TRBV29-1 with TRBJ1-2; D gene ambiguous. The CDR3 DNA follows: TGCAGCGTTGAAGAGGACGGATACTATGGCTACACCTTC. Its translation is CSVEEDGYYGYTF.